The clone carrying this TCR beta chain was picked up many times. What it binds is not known. This sample is part of a study of CD8 T cells in ankylosing spondylitis. Molecular-barcoded quantitative 5'-RACE produced these TCR beta libraries. TCRdb passed the 5' RACE reads through MiXCR, listing each CDR3 protein once. The table includes 220,000 or so distinct CDR3 sequences, about 10% detected once. Findings of the study overall: Roughly eight highly homologous variants made up a TCR beta motif that seemed to typify ankylosing spondylitis blood. Existing reports had already noted some motif variants in reactive arthritis synovial fluid and blood. Disease-linked clones were reportedly significantly enriched in matched ankylosing spondylitis synovial fluid.

The V gene lost 6 bases and the J gene lost 3 bases, with 21 bases spanning the gap. The CDR3 contains 16 residues. The clonotype originates from a male donor with ankylosing spondylitis or in good health (not recorded which). The specimen sequenced was blood, either unsorted or a sorted T cell fraction (not recorded which). The chain joins TRBV12-3 or TRBV12-4 to TRBJ2-7; D not resolved. The CDR3 loop is CASSIGSGSEFYEQYF. For the CDR3, the DNA is TGTGCCAGCAGCATCGGTTCCGGGTCGGAGTTCTACGAGCAGTACTTC.